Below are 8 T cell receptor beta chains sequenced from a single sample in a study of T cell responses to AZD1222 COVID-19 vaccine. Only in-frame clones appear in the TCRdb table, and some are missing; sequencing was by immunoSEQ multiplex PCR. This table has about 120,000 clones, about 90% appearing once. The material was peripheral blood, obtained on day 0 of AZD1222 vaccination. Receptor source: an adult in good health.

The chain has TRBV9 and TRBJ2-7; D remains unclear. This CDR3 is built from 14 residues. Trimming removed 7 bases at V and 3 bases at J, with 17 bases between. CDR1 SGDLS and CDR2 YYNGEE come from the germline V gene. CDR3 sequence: CASGSLGYNYEQYF. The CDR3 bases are TGTGCCAGCGGGTCCCTGGGGTACAACTACGAGCAGTACTTC.

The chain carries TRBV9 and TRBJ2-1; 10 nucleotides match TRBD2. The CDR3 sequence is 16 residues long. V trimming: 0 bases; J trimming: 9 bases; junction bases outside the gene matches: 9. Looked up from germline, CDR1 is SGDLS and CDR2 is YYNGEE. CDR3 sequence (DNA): TGTGCCAGCAGCGTAGATAGGACTAGCGGAACTCGTGAGCAGTTCTTC. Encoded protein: CASSVDRTSGTREQFF.

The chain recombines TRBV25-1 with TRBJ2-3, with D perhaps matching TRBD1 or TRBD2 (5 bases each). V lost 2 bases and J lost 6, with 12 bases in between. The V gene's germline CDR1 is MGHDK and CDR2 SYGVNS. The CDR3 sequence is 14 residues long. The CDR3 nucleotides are TGTGCCAGCAGTGAACCCGGGGCGAGGGATACGCAGTATTTT. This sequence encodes CASSEPGARDTQYF.

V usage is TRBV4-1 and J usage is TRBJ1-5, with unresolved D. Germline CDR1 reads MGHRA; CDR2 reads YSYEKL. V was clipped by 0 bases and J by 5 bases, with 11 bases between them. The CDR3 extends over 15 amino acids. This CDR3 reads CASSQDRGRHQPQHF. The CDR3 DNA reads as TGCGCCAGCAGCCAAGATCGAGGGAGGCATCAGCCCCAGCATTTT.

The CDR3 nucleotides read TGCAGCGTGGGACAGGGCCTTTCGAACATTCAGTACTTC. This gives the protein CSVGQGLSNIQYF. The chain joins TRBV29-1 to TRBJ2-4; 9 bases line up with TRBD1. The germline CDR1 and CDR2 sequences are SQVTM and ANQGSEA. Germline trimming cut 6 bases from V and 7 bases from J; bases unmatched to any gene: 7. The CDR3 extends over 13 amino acids.

CDR3 in DNA: TGCGCCAGCAGCCAAGATTGGCTACGGAACACTGAAGCTTTCTTT. This gives the protein CASSQDWLRNTEAFF. The chain carries TRBV4-3 and TRBJ1-1; D unresolved. Germline CDR1 is LGHNA and CDR2 is YSLEER. The CDR3 contains 15 residues. V shed 0 bases and J shed 1 base, with 9 bases lying between them.

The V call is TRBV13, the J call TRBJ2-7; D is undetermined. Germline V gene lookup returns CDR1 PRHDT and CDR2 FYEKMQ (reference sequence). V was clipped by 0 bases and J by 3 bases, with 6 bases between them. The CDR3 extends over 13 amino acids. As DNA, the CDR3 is TGTGCCAGCAGCTTAGGTCTGCACTACGAGCAGTACTTC. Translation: CASSLGLHYEQYF.

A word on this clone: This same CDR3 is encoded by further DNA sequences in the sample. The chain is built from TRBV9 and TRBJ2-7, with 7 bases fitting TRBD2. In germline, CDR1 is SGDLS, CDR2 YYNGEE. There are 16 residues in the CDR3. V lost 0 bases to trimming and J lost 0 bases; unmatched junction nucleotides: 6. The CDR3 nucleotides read TGTGCCAGCAGCGTAGGAGGAGGCGGGAGCTCCTACGAGCAGTACTTC. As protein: CASSVGGGGSSYEQYF.